Below, 2 T cell receptor beta chains from the same sample are listed, as sequenced in a study of blood T cell repertoires in COVID-19. Assay used: immunoSEQ multiplex PCR; TCRdb lists only in-frame clones, some missing. The sample has almost 250,000 clones, 65% to 90% seen once; the top ten hold around 10%. Sequencing input: PBMCs or T cells enriched from blood (not recorded which). These receptors came from a woman between 50 and 59 years old with acute COVID-19.

J is TRBJ2-7 and V is TRBV20-1, with 7 bases that match TRBD2. Per germline, CDR1 DFQATT and CDR2 SNEGSKA (reference sequence). Trimming at V came to 3 bases and at J to 5 bases, leaving 7 bases not matched to a gene. CDR3 length: 13 residues. As DNA, the CDR3 is TGCAGTGCTAGTCGACTAGCCGGGGACGAGCAGTACTTC. Translated: CSASRLAGDEQYF.

This clone was seen only once. The chain links TRBV5-1 to TRBJ2-5; D possibly corresponds to TRBD2 (6 bases). CDR1 SGHRS and CDR2 YFSETQ come from the germline V gene. Trimming cost V 4 bases and J 3 bases, with 10 bases left between them. CDR3 size: 13 residues. The CDR3 is CASSPGLKETQYF. The DNA of the CDR3 is TGCGCCAGCAGCCCGGGACTTAAAGAGACCCAGTACTTC.